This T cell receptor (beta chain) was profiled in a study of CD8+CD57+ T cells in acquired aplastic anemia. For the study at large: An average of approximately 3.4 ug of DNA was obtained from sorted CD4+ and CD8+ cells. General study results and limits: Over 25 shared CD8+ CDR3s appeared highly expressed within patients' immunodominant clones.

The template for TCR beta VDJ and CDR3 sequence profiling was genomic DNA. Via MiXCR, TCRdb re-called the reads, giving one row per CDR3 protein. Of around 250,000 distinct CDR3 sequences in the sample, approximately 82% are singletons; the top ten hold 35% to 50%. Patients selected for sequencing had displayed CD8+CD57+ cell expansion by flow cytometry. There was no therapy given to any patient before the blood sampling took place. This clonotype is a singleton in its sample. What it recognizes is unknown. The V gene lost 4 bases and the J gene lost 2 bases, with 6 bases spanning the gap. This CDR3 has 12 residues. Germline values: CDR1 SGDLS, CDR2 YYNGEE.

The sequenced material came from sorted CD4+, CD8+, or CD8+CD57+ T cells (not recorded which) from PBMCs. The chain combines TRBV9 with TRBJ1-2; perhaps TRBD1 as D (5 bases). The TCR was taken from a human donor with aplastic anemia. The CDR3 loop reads CASSRDNYGYTF. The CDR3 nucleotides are TGTGCCAGCAGCCGGGACAACTATGGCTACACCTTC.